Reported below is one TCR beta chain. The sample belongs to a study of Graves' ophthalmopathy and Graves' hyperthyroidism. Study-level background: Samples of peripheral blood were obtained at initial diagnosis, prior to treatment of any kind.

This CDR3 has 13 residues. Looked up from germline, CDR1 is MGHDK and CDR2 is SYGVNS. V lost 6 bases, J lost 5 bases, and 7 bases stayed unmatched. Ophthalmopathy donors showed moderate-to-severe activity, CAS ≥3, NOSPECS ≥4 and a duration under 3 months. The diagnosis combined clinical symptoms, thyroxine, TRAb, thyroid ultrasound and orbital computed tomography scans. The authors amplified TCR beta CDR3 regions from RNA transcripts. First-round RT-PCR employed HTBI primers, with a second-round multiplex PCR after it. TCRdb reprocessed the multiplex PCR reads via MiXCR and lists one record per CDR3 protein. The sample lists around 660,000 distinct CDR3 sequences; just over 40% were seen once.

This clonotype was obtained from an adult man with Graves' ophthalmopathy. The material sequenced was peripheral blood. The chain employs TRBV25-1 and TRBJ2-7; 7 bases fit TRBD2. In DNA, the CDR3 is TGTGCCAGCAGACGTACTGGGGGGGACGAGCAGTACTTC. Amino acid sequence: CASRRTGGDEQYF.